These 10 T cell receptor beta chains share one sample of origin, sequenced in a study of T cells after yellow fever vaccination. Using its own MiXCR run on the 5' RACE reads, TCRdb lists one record per CDR3 protein. The sample lists fewer than 450,000 distinct CDR3 sequences, under 5% seen once, with 20% to 25% in the top ten. The specimen comprised PBMCs, sampled 5 days after the yellow fever booster vaccination. These TCRs come from a man younger than 35 who received the YFV17D yellow fever vaccine.

This clonotype turned up a few times. The J gene is TRBJ1-3, the V gene TRBV5-8; tentatively, D is TRBD1 (6 bases). V was clipped by 4 bases and J by 4 bases, with 12 bases between them. The germline CDR1 and CDR2 sequences are SGHTS and YDEGEE. CDR3 size: 14 residues. This chain's CDR3 is CASSASGAGNTIYF. Written as DNA, the CDR3 is TGTGCCAGCAGCGCGTCAGGGGCCGGAAACACCATATATTTT.

In its sample, this clonotype was seen many times. The J gene is TRBJ2-3, the V gene TRBV18, with D perhaps TRBD1 (5 bases). V dropped 2 bases and J dropped 6 bases, with 15 bases sitting between them. Per the germline V gene, CDR1 is KGHSH and CDR2 is LQKENI. The CDR3 extends over 15 amino acids. The DNA of the CDR3 is TGTGCCAGCTCACCAATCCGGCAGGGTACGGATACGCAGTATTTT. As protein: CASSPIRQGTDTQYF.

This clonotype has a count of ten or more. V is TRBV20-1 and J is TRBJ2-3; 9 bases map to TRBD2. The germline V gene has CDR1 DFQATT and CDR2 SNEGSKA (reference sequence). J lost 1 base, V lost 3 bases, and 8 bases had no gene match. The CDR3 extends over 16 amino acids. The CDR3 region has the DNA TGCAGTGCTAGTGAGCGGGCTAGCGGGGGCACAGATACGCAGTATTTT. Residues: CSASERASGGTDTQYF.

V gene TRBV19 combines with J gene TRBJ2-1; D is unresolved. The CDR3 is made up of 12 amino acids. V lost 0 bases and J lost 5, with 2 bases in between. The germline V gene encodes CDR1 LNHDA and CDR2 SQIVND (reference sequence). The CDR3 region has the DNA TGTGCCAGTAGTATAGACCACAATGAGCAGTTCTTC. Translating gives CASSIDHNEQFF.

In this sample, this clonotype turned up a few times. This rearrangement joins TRBV6-2 or TRBV6-3 to TRBJ2-7, with TRBD2 matching over 7 bases. CDR3 size: 15 residues. CDR1 and CDR2 (germline): MNHEY, SVGEGT. Germline trimming cut 6 bases from V and 2 bases from J; bases unmatched to any gene: 10. The CDR3 DNA is TGTGCCAGCAGCCCCGTTGGGGAGGGGACCTACGAGCAGTACGTC. It codes for CASSPVGEGTYEQYV.

This clonotype was picked up a small number of times. The chain combines TRBV4-3 with TRBJ2-6, with D tentatively TRBD2 (5 bases). The CDR3 runs to 17 residues. V was cut by 0 bases and J by 2 bases, with 11 bases left in between. CDR1 and CDR2 from the germline V gene are LGHNA and YSLEER. The CDR3 is CASSQDYEGAGANVLTF. The DNA of the CDR3 is TGCGCCAGCAGCCAAGATTACGAGGGAGCTGGGGCCAACGTCCTGACTTTC.

This clonotype was seen more than once but under ten times. V is TRBV27 and J is TRBJ2-1, with TRBD1 as a possible D gene (5 bases). Germline assignment: CDR1 MNHEY and CDR2 SMNVEV (reference sequence). The CDR3 loop spans 10 amino acids. V shed 8 bases and J shed 9 bases, with 8 bases lying between them. CDR3 residues: CASGHTEQFF. CDR3 DNA sequence: TGTGCCAGCGGACACACTGAGCAGTTCTTC.

This clonotype was seen a handful of times. The chain is built from TRBV20-1 and TRBJ1-4; 7 nucleotides agree with TRBD1. The CDR3 length is 14 residues. From germline, CDR1 is DFQATT and CDR2 SNEGSKA (reference sequence). The V gene end was trimmed by 3 bases and the J gene end by 10 bases; junction bases not matched to a gene: 11. This CDR3 reads CSASRGGDGVKLFF. The CDR3 bases are TGCAGTGCTAGTCGAGGGGGCGACGGCGTAAAACTGTTTTTT.

This clonotype showed up just a few times. This chain uses TRBV9 with TRBJ1-1; D is perhaps TRBD1 (6 bases). Germline V lookup: CDR1 SGDLS, CDR2 YYNGEE. The CDR3 has 16 amino acids. The V and J ends lost 4 bases and 0 bases respectively, with 16 bases between them. The CDR3 bases are TGTGCCAGCAGCTTTAACCCCGACAGGCTGAACACTGAAGCTTTCTTT. It yields the protein CASSFNPDRLNTEAFF.

This clonotype came up a few times. The rearrangement uses TRBV11-2 and TRBJ2-2, with 10 bases aligning to TRBD2. This CDR3 has 17 residues. The V gene's germline CDR1 is SGHAT and CDR2 FQNNGV. V lost 2 bases and J lost 4; bases outside the gene matches: 7. The CDR3 loop is CASSLRAGGPGTGELFF. In nucleotides, the CDR3 is TGTGCCAGCAGCTTACGAGCGGGGGGGCCGGGCACCGGGGAGCTGTTTTTT. The variable domain in full, with the rest retrieved from reference TRBV11-2 and TRBJ2-2, is EAGVAQSPRYKIIEKRQSVAFWCNPISGHATLYWYQQILGQGPKLLIQFQNNGVVDDSQLPKDRFSAERLKGVDSTLKIQPAKLEDSAVYLCASSLRAGGPGTGELFFGEGSRLTVL.